Sequencing of this TCR beta chain was carried out in a study of T cells in women clearing cervical HPV infection. Study context: Women with histologically confirmed HPV16-related CIN3 or worse, 2 with invasive cancer, served as cases. Blood came at first lesion visit for cases, post-clearance for controls.

Dot-blot hybridization genotyped cervical HPV amplified with MY09/MY11 PCR. The assay was immunoSEQ multiplex PCR, and TCRdb's table has in-frame clones only and misses some. The table for this sample gives over 35,000 clones. This TCR was sampled from a woman aged 18-70 years with a cervical HPV16 infection that either progressed to CIN3+ or cleared (not recorded which). Sample: blood buffy coat.

The CDR3 reads CASRRHGTHNEQFF. Incomplete CDR3 DNA: TGTGCCAGCAGGAGACACGGAACCCACAATGAG. The chain is built from TRBV6-2 or TRBV6-3 and TRBJ2-1; D remains unclear. The read ends 3 residues early relative to the CDR3; the germline J gene fills the gap. V was clipped by 6 bases and J by 5 bases, with 14 bases between them. This CDR3 region has 14 residues. Looked up from germline, CDR1 is MNHEY and CDR2 is SVGEGT.